This T cell receptor (beta chain) emerged from a study of preoperative IRX-2 immunotherapy in early breast cancer. This sample's treatment: preoperative locoregional IRX-2 cytokine immunotherapy. Germline V CDR1 and CDR2: LGHNT, FRNRAP. There are 13 residues in the CDR3. This clone was seen just once. Libraries were prepared by immunoSEQ multiplex PCR; TCRdb keeps only in-frame clonotypes and omits some of them. The data show 6,500 to 9,500 clones, around 80% seen once. The starting material was tumor tissue, obtained after IRX-2 immunotherapy. This receptor was obtained from a human donor with breast cancer. The gene calls are TRBV12-5 and TRBJ1-2; a possible D gene is TRBD1 (5 bases). The CDR3 reads CASNRDSSYGYTF. CDR3 coding DNA: TGTGCCAGCAATCGGGACTCAAGCTATGGCTACACCTTC.